Listed below are T cell receptor beta chains from one sample, sequenced in a study of T cells in Graves' hyperthyroidism and ophthalmopathy. TCRdb passed the multiplex PCR reads through MiXCR, listing each CDR3 protein once. The top ten hold around 65% of the sample, which has around 300,000 distinct CDR3 sequences, approximately 21% seen once. Sequencing used blood. The receptor source for this set is a young man with Graves' ophthalmopathy. Both conserved end residues are part of each CDR3. The order of the fields is J gene, D gene, clone size, V gene, CDR3 protein, CDR3 DNA. The D gene is left open where the match is weak. The listing skips clone size in some rows; elsewhere it reads once, few, many or a size class.

TRBJ2-7	TRBD1	few	TRBV7-8	CASSIDRGSSYEQYF	TGTGCCAGCAGCATCGACAGGGGGTCCTCATACGAGCAGTACTTC
TRBJ2-4	-	many	TRBV29-1	CSAETAQGIKNIQYF	TGCAGCGCAGAAACGGCGCAGGGGATCAAAAACATTCAGTACTTC
TRBJ2-5	TRBD2	-	TRBV9	CASSVDTSGRAGQYF	TGTGCCAGCAGCGTAGATACTAGCGGGAGGGCGGGCCAGTACTTC
TRBJ2-6	TRBD1	-	TRBV28	CASSSQIDRELTGANVLTF	TGTGCCAGCAGTTCACAGATAGACAGGGAACTGACTGGGGCCAACGTCCTGACTTTC
TRBJ2-1	TRBD2	-	TRBV20-1	CSARGLAGDGTFMSGNEQFF	TGCAGTGCTAGAGGTTTGGCGGGAGACGGTACCTTCATGTCCGGTAATGAGCAGTTCTTC
TRBJ2-3	TRBD2	few	TRBV28	CASMGGRALDTQYF	TGTGCCAGCATGGGCGGGAGGGCTTTAGATACGCAGTATTTT
TRBJ1-2	-	-	TRBV2	CASIDRQGEFGYTF	TGTGCCAGCATAGATAGGCAGGGTGAATTTGGCTACACCTTC
TRBJ1-2	-	-	TRBV30	CAWSIGHGYTF	TGTGCCTGGAGTATCGGGCATGGCTACACCTTC
TRBJ2-5	-	-	TRBV3-1	CASRRIGIRETQYF	TGTGCCAGCAGAAGGATAGGGATCAGAGAGACCCAGTACTTC
TRBJ2-3	-	many	TRBV7-3	CASSPNHFGHDTQYF	TGTGCCAGCAGCCCCAACCATTTCGGACATGATACGCAGTATTTT
TRBJ1-3	TRBD1	-	TRBV6-9	CASSYLRQGEAGVSGNTIYF	TGTGCCAGCAGTTATCTCCGACAGGGGGAGGCCGGAGTTTCTGGAAACACCATATATTTT
TRBJ2-1	-	-	TRBV15	CATSPLRASSYNEQFF	TGTGCCACCAGCCCCCTCAGGGCGAGCTCCTACAATGAGCAGTTCTTC
TRBJ1-2	-	few	TRBV5-4	CASSLAIGDGGYTF	TGTGCCAGCAGCTTGGCCATAGGGGATGGCGGCTACACCTTC
TRBJ2-7	-	few	TRBV6-1	CASSVSTLNEQYF	TGTGCCAGCAGTGTATCGACCCTGAACGAGCAGTACTTC
TRBJ2-5	-	many	TRBV30	CAWSVSLTETQYF	TGTGCCTGGAGTGTCAGCCTCACAGAGACCCAGTACTTC
TRBJ1-3	-	once	TRBV12-3/TRBV12-4	CASSWQDFSGNTIYF	TGTGCCAGCAGTTGGCAGGACTTCTCTGGAAACACCATATATTTT
TRBJ1-4	-	-	TRBV5-1	CASSLALQSNEKLFF	TGCGCCAGCAGCTTGGCCCTACAGTCTAATGAAAAACTGTTTTTT
TRBJ2-5	-	few	TRBV28	CASSLVGGGETQYF	TGTGCCAGCAGTTTGGTCGGCGGCGGAGAGACCCAGTACTTC
TRBJ2-2	-	-	TRBV6-5	CASSYGHRRTGELFF	TGTGCCAGCAGTTACGGACACCGAAGGACCGGGGAGCTGTTTTTT
TRBJ2-1	TRBD2	-	TRBV20-1	CSASGRGNEQFF	TGCAGTGCTAGCGGGAGGGGAAATGAGCAGTTCTTC
TRBJ1-1	-	many	TRBV2	CASRGTGSGTEAFF	TGTGCCAGCAGGGGAACAGGGTCGGGGACTGAAGCTTTCTTT
TRBJ2-6	-	-	TRBV29-1	CSVESQGRLSGANVLTF	TGCAGCGTTGAATCTCAGGGCCGATTATCTGGGGCCAACGTCCTGACTTTC
TRBJ1-1	TRBD1	many	TRBV11-3	CASRKQGADGTEAFF	TGTGCCAGCAGGAAACAGGGGGCTGATGGCACTGAAGCTTTCTTT
TRBJ2-1	TRBD1	many	TRBV12-3/TRBV12-4	CASRIRDRYNEQFF	TGTGCCAGCAGGATCCGGGACAGGTACAATGAGCAGTTCTTC
TRBJ2-7	-	-	TRBV19	CASMSGYEQYF	TGTGCCAGTATGTCGGGATACGAGCAGTACTTC
TRBJ1-5	-	few	TRBV5-1	CASSSNTGLGNQPQHF	TGCGCCAGCAGCTCCAACACAGGTTTGGGCAATCAGCCCCAGCATTTT
TRBJ2-7	-	-	TRBV5-1	CASSPQDSSYEQYF	TGCGCCAGCAGCCCACAGGATAGCTCCTACGAGCAGTACTTC